A selection of T cell receptor beta chains follows, all from one sample in a study of blood T cell repertoires in COVID-19. Repertoires were generated with immunoSEQ multiplex PCR, while TCRdb's copy carries only in-frame clones and drops some. The table has 350,000 to 450,000 clones, 70% to 90% seen once. The sample consisted of PBMCs or T cells enriched from blood (not recorded which). The origin of the receptors is a woman younger than 30 who had been exposed to COVID-19. Both conserved end residues are part of each CDR3. A D gene is named only where the DNA matches it firmly. Expanded clones are given a class, and other clones once, few, many or no size at all.

clone size: .; D gene: TRBD1; J gene: TRBJ2-7; V gene: TRBV7-6; CDR3 DNA: TGTGCCAGCAGCTTAGGAGGGACAGGGTCCTACGAGCAGTACTTC; CDR3 protein: CASSLGGTGSYEQYF
clone size: .; D gene: .; J gene: TRBJ1-2; V gene: TRBV21-1; CDR3 DNA: TGTGCCAGCAGCAAAGGGGGGCTGCGGAGCTACACCTTC; CDR3 protein: CASSKGGLRSYTF
clone size: .; D gene: .; J gene: TRBJ1-2; V gene: TRBV29-1; CDR3 DNA: TGCAGCGCCGACGGTGGAGCTAACTATGGCTACACCTTC; CDR3 protein: CSADGGANYGYTF
clone size: .; D gene: .; J gene: TRBJ2-7; V gene: TRBV27; CDR3 DNA: TGTGCCAGCAGGAGCGTGACAGGAACTGCCTACGAGCAGTACTTC; CDR3 protein: CASRSVTGTAYEQYF
clone size: .; D gene: TRBD2; J gene: TRBJ2-7; V gene: TRBV4-2; CDR3 DNA: TGTGCCAGCAGCCAAGAGATTGGGACTAACGTCTACGAGCAGTACTTC; CDR3 protein: CASSQEIGTNVYEQYF
clone size: .; D gene: .; J gene: TRBJ2-3; V gene: TRBV7-9; CDR3 DNA: TGTGCCAGCAGCTTTTACGCGGAGACAGATACGCAGTATTTT; CDR3 protein: CASSFYAETDTQYF
clone size: .; D gene: .; J gene: TRBJ2-5; V gene: TRBV19; CDR3 DNA: TGTGCCAGTAGTATTTTCAGGGAAGAGACCCAGTACTTC; CDR3 protein: CASSIFREETQYF
clone size: .; D gene: .; J gene: TRBJ2-7; V gene: TRBV6-5; CDR3 DNA: TGTGCCAGCAGCACAGAGAGCTCCTACGAGCAGTACTTC; CDR3 protein: CASSTESSYEQYF
clone size: .; D gene: .; J gene: TRBJ1-2; V gene: TRBV28; CDR3 DNA: TGTGCCAGCAGAACCCCTGGGGGGAACTATGGCTACACCTTC; CDR3 protein: CASRTPGGNYGYTF
clone size: .; D gene: .; J gene: TRBJ2-1; V gene: TRBV15; CDR3 DNA: TGTGCCACCAGCAGAGATGGTGAGTACGAGCAGTTCTTC; CDR3 protein: CATSRDGEYEQFF
clone size: .; D gene: TRBD1; J gene: TRBJ2-3; V gene: TRBV28; CDR3 DNA: TGTGCCAGCCACTCCAACAGGGGGGACCCCACAGATACGCAGTATTTT; CDR3 protein: CASHSNRGDPTDTQYF
clone size: .; D gene: .; J gene: TRBJ2-7; V gene: TRBV21-1; CDR3 DNA: TGTGCCAGCAGACTCCCCCCGGGACAGGGGGGGCAGTACTTC; CDR3 protein: CASRLPPGQGGQYF
clone size: .; D gene: .; J gene: TRBJ2-5; V gene: TRBV28; CDR3 DNA: TGTGCCAGCAATGTTGGCGAGACCCAGTACTTC; CDR3 protein: CASNVGETQYF
clone size: .; D gene: .; J gene: TRBJ2-6; V gene: TRBV14; CDR3 DNA: TGTGCCAGCAGCCCAACAGTCTCTGGGGCCAACGTCCTGACTTTC; CDR3 protein: CASSPTVSGANVLTF
clone size: few; D gene: TRBD1; J gene: TRBJ2-7; V gene: TRBV27; CDR3 DNA: TGTGCCAGCAGGCCACACTCACAGGGGGCGGGGGAGTACTTC; CDR3 protein: CASRPHSQGAGEYF
clone size: .; D gene: .; J gene: TRBJ2-7; V gene: TRBV12-3/TRBV12-4; CDR3 DNA: TGTGCCAGCAGTTTAGGGAGCTCCTACGAGCAGTACTTC; CDR3 protein: CASSLGSSYEQYF
clone size: .; D gene: TRBD2; J gene: TRBJ2-7; V gene: TRBV28; CDR3 DNA: TGTGCCAGCAGCCTGGGGGTAGCGGGAGGGCCCCACAACGAGCAGTACTTC; CDR3 protein: CASSLGVAGGPHNEQYF
clone size: .; D gene: TRBD1; J gene: TRBJ2-3; V gene: TRBV30; CDR3 DNA: TGTGCCTTCTTAAAGGGACAGGGGGATATCGATACGCAGTATTTT; CDR3 protein: CAFLKGQGDIDTQYF
clone size: .; D gene: TRBD1; J gene: TRBJ2-3; V gene: TRBV20-1; CDR3 DNA: TGCAGTGCTAGTGCCGGGACAGGGGGCGCGGATACGCAGTATTTT; CDR3 protein: CSASAGTGGADTQYF
clone size: .; D gene: .; J gene: TRBJ2-7; V gene: TRBV19; CDR3 DNA: TGTGCCAGTAGTATTGGCGAGGGCTTGCTTGACGAGCAGTACTTC; CDR3 protein: CASSIGEGLLDEQYF
clone size: .; D gene: .; J gene: TRBJ2-1; V gene: TRBV29-1; CDR3 DNA: TGCAGCGTTGAAGATCACGGTAAGAAGCGAGGCAATGAGCAGTTCTTC; CDR3 protein: CSVEDHGKKRGNEQFF
clone size: .; D gene: .; J gene: TRBJ2-7; V gene: TRBV11-2; CDR3 DNA: TGTGCCAGCAGCTCAGCCTACGAGCAGTACTTC; CDR3 protein: CASSSAYEQYF
clone size: .; D gene: TRBD2; J gene: TRBJ2-1; V gene: TRBV7-6; CDR3 DNA: TGTGCCAGCAGCTTTAGCGGGGGGCCCTACAATGAGCAGTTCTTC; CDR3 protein: CASSFSGGPYNEQFF
clone size: few; D gene: TRBD2; J gene: TRBJ2-7; V gene: TRBV6-5; CDR3 DNA: TGTGCCAGCAGTTACGAGTCGGGAGGGCCCTACGAGCAGTACTTC; CDR3 protein: CASSYESGGPYEQYF
clone size: .; D gene: TRBD1; J gene: TRBJ1-6; V gene: TRBV4-1; CDR3 DNA: TGCGCCAGCAGCCAAGAACCGGGACAGACTAATTCACCCCTCCACTTT; CDR3 protein: CASSQEPGQTNSPLHF
clone size: .; D gene: .; J gene: TRBJ1-2; V gene: TRBV4-3; CDR3 DNA: TGCGCCAGCAGCCAAGATCCTAGGCAGGGCGCTAACTATGGCTACACCTTC; CDR3 protein: CASSQDPRQGANYGYTF
clone size: .; D gene: .; J gene: TRBJ1-4; V gene: TRBV2; CDR3 DNA: TGTGCCAGCAGTGAATACGGGGGGTCAGAGATACCAACTAATGAAAAACTGTTTTTT; CDR3 protein: CASSEYGGSEIPTNEKLFF
clone size: .; D gene: TRBD2; J gene: TRBJ2-5; V gene: TRBV6-5; CDR3 DNA: TGTGCCAGCAGTTATGGGACTAGCGGGTTAGAGACCCAGTACTTC; CDR3 protein: CASSYGTSGLETQYF
clone size: .; D gene: TRBD1; J gene: TRBJ1-6; V gene: TRBV18; CDR3 DNA: TGTGCCAGCTCACCACTCGTCCTGGGACAGGGTTTTCATTCACCCCTCCACTTT; CDR3 protein: CASSPLVLGQGFHSPLHF
clone size: .; D gene: TRBD2; J gene: TRBJ2-5; V gene: TRBV29-1; CDR3 DNA: TGCAGCATCCTAGCTAGCGGGGGACTCCAAGAGACCCAGTACTTC; CDR3 protein: CSILASGGLQETQYF
clone size: many; D gene: TRBD2; J gene: TRBJ2-3; V gene: TRBV2; CDR3 DNA: TGTGCCAGCAGTGAAAATGGCGGGAGTGTAGATACGCAGTATTTT; CDR3 protein: CASSENGGSVDTQYF
clone size: .; D gene: TRBD1; J gene: TRBJ2-7; V gene: TRBV18; CDR3 DNA: TGTGCCAGCTCACCGGGACAGTCCTACGAGCAGTACTTC; CDR3 protein: CASSPGQSYEQYF
clone size: .; D gene: .; J gene: TRBJ1-5; V gene: TRBV11-3; CDR3 DNA: TGTGCCAGCAGCTTAGTTCCTACAGGGCACCGTCAGCCCCAGCATTTT; CDR3 protein: CASSLVPTGHRQPQHF